This T cell receptor beta chain was observed in a study of shared clonotypes between healthy human individuals. Clones were read by immunoSEQ multiplex PCR, and TCRdb kept only the in-frame ones, dropping some. Of roughly 1.5 million clones listed, around 98% are singletons. This CDR3 has 14 amino acids. V lost 4 bases and J lost 9; bases outside the gene matches: 6. Per germline, CDR1 MNHEY and CDR2 SMNVEV (reference sequence). The sequenced sample was naive CD4+ T cells sorted from blood. As for subset: CD45RA+ positively selected. This clonotype originated in a man aged 25-40 years in good health. V usage is TRBV27 and J usage is TRBJ2-3, with 11 bases fitting TRBD2. CDR3 residues: CASSSTSGRRTQYF. The DNA for the CDR3 is TGTGCCAGCAGTTCCACTAGCGGGAGACGCACGCAGTATTTT.